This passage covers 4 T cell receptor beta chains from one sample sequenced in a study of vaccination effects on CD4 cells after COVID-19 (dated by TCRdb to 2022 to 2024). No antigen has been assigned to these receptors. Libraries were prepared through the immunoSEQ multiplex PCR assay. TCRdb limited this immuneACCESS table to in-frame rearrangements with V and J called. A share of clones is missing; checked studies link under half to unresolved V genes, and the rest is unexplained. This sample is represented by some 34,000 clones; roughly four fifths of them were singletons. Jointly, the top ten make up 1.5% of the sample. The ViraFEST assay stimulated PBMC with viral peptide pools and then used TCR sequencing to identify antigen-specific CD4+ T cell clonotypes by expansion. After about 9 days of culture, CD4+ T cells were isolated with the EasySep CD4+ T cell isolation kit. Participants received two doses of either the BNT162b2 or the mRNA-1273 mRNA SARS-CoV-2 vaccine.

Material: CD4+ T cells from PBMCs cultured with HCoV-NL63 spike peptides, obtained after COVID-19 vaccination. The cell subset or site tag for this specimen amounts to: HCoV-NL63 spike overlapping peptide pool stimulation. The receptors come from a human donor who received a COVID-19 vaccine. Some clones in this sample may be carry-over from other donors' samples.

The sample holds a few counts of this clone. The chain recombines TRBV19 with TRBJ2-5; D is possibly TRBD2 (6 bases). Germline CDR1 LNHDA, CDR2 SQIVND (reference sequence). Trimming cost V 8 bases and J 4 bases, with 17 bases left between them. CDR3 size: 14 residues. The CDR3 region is CASSPTGVRETQYF. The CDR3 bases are TGTGCCAGTTCGCCAACGGGGGTACGAGAGACCCAGTACTTC.

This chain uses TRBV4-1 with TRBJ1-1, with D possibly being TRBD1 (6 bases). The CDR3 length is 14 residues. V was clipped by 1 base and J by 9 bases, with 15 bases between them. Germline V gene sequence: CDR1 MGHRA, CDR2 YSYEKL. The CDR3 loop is CASSQVQGVRQAFF. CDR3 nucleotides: TGCGCCAGCAGCCAAGTACAGGGCGTAAGACAAGCTTTCTTT.

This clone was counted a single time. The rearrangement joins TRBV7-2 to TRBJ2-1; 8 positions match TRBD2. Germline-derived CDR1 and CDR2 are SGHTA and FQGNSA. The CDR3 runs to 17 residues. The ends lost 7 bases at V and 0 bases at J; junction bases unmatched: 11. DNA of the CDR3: TGTGCCAGCACCCAGAGACCGGGGGGGTCCTCCTACAATGAGCAGTTCTTC. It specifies CASTQRPGGSSYNEQFF. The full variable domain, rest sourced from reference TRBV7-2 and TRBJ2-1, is GAGVSQSPSNKVTEKGKDVELRCDPISGHTALYWYRQSLGQGLEFLIYFQGNSAPDKSGLPSDRFSAERTGGSVSTLTIQRTQQEDSAVYLCASTQRPGGSSYNEQFFGPGTRLTVL.

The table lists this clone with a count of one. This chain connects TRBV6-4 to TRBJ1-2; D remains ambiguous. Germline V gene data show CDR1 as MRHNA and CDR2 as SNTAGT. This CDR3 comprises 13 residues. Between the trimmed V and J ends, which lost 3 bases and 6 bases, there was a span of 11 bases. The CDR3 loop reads CASSEVYSHGYTF. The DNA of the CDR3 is TGTGCCAGCAGTGAAGTCTACTCCCATGGCTACACCTTC.